One sample yielded the 32 T cell receptor beta chains listed below, sequenced in a study of Tregs in tolerant kidney transplant recipients. The antigens for these receptors are not known. Recipient PBMCs carried a CFSE label and met irradiated graft donor PBMCs for approximately 6 days before FACS sorting. The method was immunoSEQ multiplex PCR; TCRdb's version includes in-frame clones alone and lacks a portion of them. The table has 15,000 or so clones, about half seen once. The specimen was CD4+ T cells from blood cultured with allogeneic cells, collected before the transplant. The receptors come from a human patient who received a combined kidney and bone marrow transplant.

The chain has TRBV25-1 and TRBJ1-4; D is possibly TRBD1 (5 bases). CDR1 MGHDK and CDR2 SYGVNS come from the germline V gene. The CDR3 is 14 residues long. V was shortened by 3 bases and J by 8 bases, with 13 bases between the two germline ends. CDR3: CASSDPRDYEKLFF. For the CDR3, the DNA is TGTGCCAGCAGTGATCCCCGGGACTACGAAAAACTGTTTTTT.

The V call is TRBV11-3, the J call TRBJ1-1; D not resolved. Germline V gene data show CDR1 as SGHNT and CDR2 as YENEEA. This CDR3 has 13 amino acids. Trimming shortened V by 5 bases and J by 3 bases, and 10 bases separated the two germline ends. CDR3 sequence (DNA): TGTGCCAGCAGCCTCGACACATACACTGAAGCTTTCTTT. As protein: CASSLDTYTEAFF.

The chain carries TRBV4-2 and TRBJ1-2; D gene unclear. Deletions cut 4 bases from V and 4 bases from J, with 16 bases between. CDR3 length equals 15 residues. From germline, CDR1 is LGHNA and CDR2 YNFKEQ. CDR3 residues: CASSPRGLFSYGYTF. In DNA, the CDR3 is TGTGCCAGCAGCCCCCGCGGGCTTTTTAGCTATGGCTACACCTTC.

The CDR3, as DNA: TGCGCCAGCAGCCTCCAGGGGTCGGACACTGAAGCTTTCTTT. Translated, it gives CASSLQGSDTEAFF. The chain is built from TRBV5-1 and TRBJ1-1; the D gene is possibly TRBD1 (6 bases). The germline CDR1 and CDR2 sequences are SGHRS and YFSETQ. The CDR3 is 14 residues long. Trimming left V 4 bases short and J 3 bases short, with 13 bases between.

The V call is TRBV5-8, the J call TRBJ1-2; D not resolved. The length of the CDR3 is 17 residues. Germline CDR1 is SGHTS and CDR2 is YDEGEE. The ends were cut back, 2 bases at V and 0 bases at J, with 17 bases in the middle. CDR3 nucleotide sequence: TGTGCCAGCAGCTTACTAACCCCACCGGGTTCTAACTATGGCTACACCTTC. It translates to CASSLLTPPGSNYGYTF.

This sequence joins TRBV28 and TRBJ1-5; D gene ambiguous. The V gene's germline CDR1 is MDHEN and CDR2 SYDVKM. This CDR3 contains 17 residues. The V gene lost 5 bases and the J gene lost 0 bases, with 17 bases spanning the gap. CDR3 in DNA: TGTGCCAGCAGTCCCCCTATGATTGCTCCTAGCAATCAGCCCCAGCATTTT. It yields the protein CASSPPMIAPSNQPQHF.

The chain is built from TRBV5-4 and TRBJ2-1, with 8 bases matching TRBD2. Germline V gives CDR1 SGHNT, CDR2 YYREEE (reference sequence). After removal of 0 bases from V and 8 bases from J, the junction contained 10 bases not matched to a gene. The CDR3 runs to 16 residues. The CDR3 region is CASSLGPAGAGDEQFF. For the CDR3, the DNA is TGTGCCAGCAGCTTGGGACCAGCGGGAGCTGGGGATGAGCAGTTCTTC.

The rearrangement links TRBV29-1 to TRBJ2-7; the match to TRBD2 covers 13 bases. The CDR3 consists of 15 residues. Germline V lookup: CDR1 SQVTM, CDR2 ANQGSEA. Germline trimming cut 4 bases from V and 2 bases from J; bases unmatched to any gene: 5. CDR3 sequence (DNA): TGCAGCGTTGCTTCTGGACTAGCGGGGGCCTACGAGCAGTACTTC. Residues: CSVASGLAGAYEQYF.

In its sample, this clone is medium-sized. This chain links TRBV7-6 with TRBJ1-6; 7 bases fit TRBD1. The V and J ends lost 1 base and 13 bases, in that order; junction bases with no gene match: 13. Germline CDR1 is SGHVS and CDR2 is FNYEAQ. There are 16 residues in the CDR3. The CDR3 sequence is CASSLVPTPGQSPLHF. CDR3 coding DNA: TGTGCCAGCAGCTTAGTTCCGACACCGGGACAGTCCCCCCTCCACTTT.

This clone was observed a few times. The V and J genes are TRBV18 and TRBJ2-7; 9 bases fit TRBD1. The V segment lost 5 bases and the J segment 5 bases; nucleotides outside the gene matches: 7. Germline assignment: CDR1 KGHSH and CDR2 LQKENI. The CDR3 has 14 residues. The CDR3 protein is CASSYSTGGHEQYF. As DNA, the CDR3 is TGTGCCAGCTCATATTCAACAGGGGGCCACGAGCAGTACTTC.

The chain couples TRBV7-9 to TRBJ2-1; the match to TRBD2 covers 11 bases. Germline V gene sequence: CDR1 SEHNR, CDR2 FQNEAQ (reference sequence). Trimming cost V 6 bases and J 8 bases; bases outside gene matches: 15. CDR3 length: 17 amino acids. CDR3 coding DNA: TGTGCCAGCAGTTCTCACATTCTAGCGGGGGGCCCCCATGAGCAGTTCTTC. This codes for CASSSHILAGGPHEQFF.

This clone was counted only a few times. J is TRBJ2-5 and V is TRBV18; D may be TRBD1 (5 bases). Looked up from germline, CDR1 is KGHSH and CDR2 is LQKENI. The V end lost 5 bases, the J end lost 2 bases, and 15 bases lay between the germline ends. This CDR3 contains 15 residues. CDR3 protein: CASSDPRTNQETQYF. The CDR3 DNA is TGTGCCAGCTCAGACCCAAGGACAAATCAAGAGACCCAGTACTTC.

The CDR3 DNA reads as TGTGCCAGCAGTACCTGGGGGCCCTACGAGCAGTACTTC. Translating gives CASSTWGPYEQYF. This chain connects TRBV2 to TRBJ2-7; tentatively, D is TRBD1 (6 bases). CDR1 and CDR2 from the germline V gene are SNHLY and FYNNEI. The CDR3 covers 13 residues. The V end was cut by 5 bases, the J end by 2 bases, with 10 bases between.

The J gene is TRBJ2-2, the V gene TRBV30; TRBD2 matches at 13 bases. The CDR3 length is 19 residues. Germline trimming cut 5 bases from V and 4 bases from J; bases unmatched to any gene: 16. Germline CDR1 is GTSNPN and CDR2 is SVGIG (reference sequence). This chain's CDR3 is CAWSRLAGGGTVITGELFF. In DNA form, the CDR3 reads TGTGCCTGGTCTCGACTAGCGGGGGGCGGCACCGTTATCACCGGGGAGCTGTTTTTT. The variable domain in full, completed from reference TRBV30 and TRBJ2-2, reads SQTIHQWPATLVQPVGSPLSLECTVEGTSNPNLYWYRQAAGRGLQLLFYSVGIGQISSEVPQNLSASRPQDRQFILSSKKLLLSDSGFYLCAWSRLAGGGTVITGELFFGEGSRLTVL.

The chain joins TRBV30 to TRBJ1-3; 7 nucleotides match TRBD1. Germline CDR1 reads GTSNPN; CDR2 reads SVGIG (reference sequence). The J segment lost 0 bases and the V segment lost 6 bases, leaving 5 bases of the junction unmatched. The CDR3 loop spans 14 amino acids. In nucleotides, the CDR3 is TGTGCCTGTGGACAGGTCTACTCTGGAAACACCATATATTTT. The encoded protein is CACGQVYSGNTIYF.

The rearrangement uses TRBV5-1 and TRBJ2-2; 9 positions agree with TRBD1. CDR1 is SGHRS, CDR2 YFSETQ, per germline. The CDR3 length is 17 residues. Trimming removed 2 bases from V and 4 bases from J; junction bases left unmatched: 9. CDR3 protein: CASSLNAGTGSTGELFF. In nucleotides, the CDR3 is TGCGCCAGCAGCTTAAATGCCGGGACAGGGAGCACCGGGGAGCTGTTTTTT.

CDR3 nucleotides: TGTGCCAGCAGTGAAGCCAGGACTAGCGGGACCAATGAGCAGTTCTTC. Residues: CASSEARTSGTNEQFF. The V gene is TRBV2, the J gene TRBJ2-1, with 12 bases matching TRBD2. Germline values: CDR1 SNHLY, CDR2 FYNNEI. The trim removed 0 bases at V and 6 bases at J, leaving 3 bases unmatched. The CDR3 loop spans 16 amino acids. Full variable domain (rest looked up from reference TRBV2 and TRBJ2-1): EPEVTQTPSHQVTQMGQEVILRCVPISNHLYFYWYRQILGQKVEFLVSFYNNEISEKSEIFDDQFSVERPDGSNFTLKIRSTKLEDSAMYFCASSEARTSGTNEQFFGPGTRLTVL.

The J gene is TRBJ1-3, the V gene TRBV7-2; a weak D match, TRBD1 (6 bases). With 4 bases removed from V and 4 bases from J, the gap between germline ends came to 14 bases. The CDR3 runs to 15 residues. Germline V CDR1 and CDR2: SGHTA, FQGNSA. The CDR3, as DNA: TGTGCCAGCAGCTCCTCAGGGGTATCGGGAAACACCATATATTTT. Its translation: CASSSSGVSGNTIYF.

The table lists this clone with a few counts. The chain carries TRBV6-5 and TRBJ2-7; 8 nucleotides align to TRBD1. The CDR3 loop spans 14 amino acids. Germline trimming cut 5 bases from V and 3 bases from J; bases unmatched to any gene: 6. The germline CDR1 and CDR2 sequences are MNHEY and SVGAGI. The CDR3 nucleotides read TGTGCCAGCAGTAAGGACAGGGTTTTCTACGAGCAGTACTTC. Its translation is CASSKDRVFYEQYF.

The chain combines TRBV11-3 with TRBJ2-7; no firm D call. The CDR3 runs 13 residues. The germline V gene has CDR1 SGHNT and CDR2 YENEEA. Trimming left V 5 bases short and J 4 bases short, with 12 bases between. The CDR3 bases are TGTGCCAGCAGCCTCCTATCCATTTACGAGCAGTACTTC. This gives the protein CASSLLSIYEQYF. Full variable domain (remainder filled in from reference TRBV11-3 and TRBJ2-7): EAGVVQSPRYKIIEKKQPVAFWCNPISGHNTLYWYLQNLGQGPELLIRYENEEAVDDSQLPKDRFSAERLKGVDSTLKIQPAELGDSAVYLCASSLLSIYEQYFGPGTRLTVT.

This clone occurred a few times. The rearrangement joins TRBV11-3 to TRBJ1-2, with TRBD1 identical over 7 bases. CDR1 and CDR2 from the germline V gene are SGHNT and YENEEA. Unmatched junction bases numbered 4, after V lost 1 base and J lost 5 bases. This CDR3 comprises 14 residues. For the CDR3, the DNA is TGTGCCAGCAGCTTAGCGAGACAGGGTTATGGCTACACCTTC. Its translation is CASSLARQGYGYTF.

This clone was found a few times. The chain joins TRBV5-8 to TRBJ1-5; 9 bases align to TRBD1. V shed 2 bases and J 3 bases; nucleotides not matched to a gene: 9. Germline V gives CDR1 SGHTS, CDR2 YDEGEE. The CDR3 runs 17 residues. CDR3 loop: CASSLFTGQGNNQPQHF. Written as DNA, the CDR3 is TGTGCCAGCAGCTTATTTACGGGACAGGGAAACAATCAGCCCCAGCATTTT.

The chain is built from TRBV2 and TRBJ2-1; maybe TRBD2 (6 bases). The CDR3 contains 13 residues. Deletions cut 7 bases from V and 2 bases from J, with 9 bases between. Germline V gives CDR1 SNHLY, CDR2 FYNNEI. The CDR3 nucleotides are TGTGCCAGCAAGGGCGGGGCCTACAATGAGCAGTTCTTC. As protein: CASKGGAYNEQFF.

CDR3 residues: CASSLGPLASSQETQYF. The CDR3 region has the DNA TGCGCCAGCAGCTTGGGGCCTCTAGCGAGCAGCCAAGAGACCCAGTACTTC. The chain couples TRBV5-1 to TRBJ2-5; tentative D call: TRBD2 (6 bases). CDR3 size: 17 residues. Germline CDR1 SGHRS, CDR2 YFSETQ. Trimming took off 0 bases at V and 1 base at J, with 16 bases between the two ends.

This clone was observed a single time. V gene TRBV6-5 combines with J gene TRBJ1-2; D uncertain. V was shortened by 7 bases and J by 0 bases, with 6 bases between the two germline ends. The CDR3 extends over 12 amino acids. Germline CDR1 reads MNHEY; CDR2 reads SVGAGI. The CDR3 coding sequence is TGTGCCAGCAAGAGATCTAACTATGGCTACACCTTC. Translated: CASKRSNYGYTF.

This clone was recorded once. CDR3 loop: CASSREGLPSYEQYF. The CDR3 coding sequence is TGTGCCAGCAGCCGCGAGGGACTCCCCTCCTACGAGCAGTACTTC. J is TRBJ2-7 and V is TRBV5-4, with a weak D call TRBD2 (6 bases). This CDR3 spans 15 amino acids. V dropped 4 bases and J dropped 0 bases, with 14 bases sitting between them. The germline gives CDR1 SGHNT, CDR2 YYREEE (reference sequence).

This clone was seen a single time. The V gene is TRBV11-3, the J gene TRBJ1-3; 9 positions agree with TRBD1. In germline, CDR1 is SGHNT, CDR2 YENEEA. J was trimmed by 0 bases and V by 5 bases; bases with no gene match: 5. The CDR3 sequence is 16 residues long. CDR3 in amino acids: CASSTGQGSSGNTIYF. Here the CDR3 DNA reads TGTGCCAGCAGCACTGGACAGGGGAGCTCTGGAAACACCATATATTTT.

This clone was observed a few times. The V gene is TRBV7-3, the J gene TRBJ2-1; D is possibly TRBD2 (6 bases). With 6 bases removed from V and 7 bases from J, the gap between germline ends came to 13 bases. CDR3 length: 13 amino acids. Germline V gives CDR1 SGHTA, CDR2 FQGTGA. CDR3 nucleotides: TGTGCCAGCAGTCGGGGACTTCAAAATGAGCAGTTCTTC. Its protein is CASSRGLQNEQFF.

This clone was seen a few times. The chain is built from TRBV7-2 and TRBJ2-3, with TRBD2 matching 11 bases. V dropped 0 bases and J dropped 5; count of bases not matched to a gene: 4. Looked up from germline, CDR1 is SGHTA and CDR2 is FQGNSA. CDR3 length: 16 amino acids. The CDR3 region is CASSLAASGGLDTQYF. The CDR3 DNA reads as TGTGCCAGCAGCTTAGCGGCTAGCGGGGGGCTAGATACGCAGTATTTT.

In regard to this clone: One end of the junction does not line up with germline, which may come from a read error. The rearrangement links TRBV18 to TRBJ2-5; TRBD1 might be the D (5 bases). The length of the CDR3 is 13 residues. In germline, CDR1 is KGHSH, CDR2 LQKENI. The CDR3 loop is CASSPLSDSFSNF. The CDR3 DNA sequence: TGTGCCAGCTCACCCTTATCAGACAGCTTCTCCAACTTC.

In its sample, this clone was seen a few times. V and J are TRBV6-6 and TRBJ2-7, with D tentatively TRBD2 (6 bases). The V end was cut by 2 bases, the J end by 3 bases, with 14 bases between. CDR3 length: 15 amino acids. Germline V gene sequence: CDR1 MNHNY, CDR2 SVGAGI (reference sequence). CDR3 nucleotides: TGTGCCAGCAGTTACGAAGCGAGCGGGTTCTACGAGCAGTACTTC. This translates into CASSYEASGFYEQYF.

The chain employs TRBV28 and TRBJ2-2; 15 bases line up with TRBD2. The CDR3 consists of 15 residues. J was trimmed by 4 bases and V by 7 bases; bases with no gene match: 1. Germline assignment: CDR1 MDHEN and CDR2 SYDVKM. The CDR3 nucleotides read TGTGCCAGCACGGGACTAGCGGGGGGCACCGGGGAGCTGTTTTTT. This encodes CASTGLAGGTGELFF.